The rows below give T cell receptor beta chains drawn from one sample of a study of blood T cell repertoires in COVID-19. Sequencing used immunoSEQ multiplex PCR; TCRdb keeps in-frame clones, though not all of them. The data contain 80,000 to 100,000 clones, about 91% of them singletons. Input material: peripheral blood. Receptors originate from a human donor with active COVID-19. The donor label of this sample is uncertain. CDR3s include the opening cysteine and the closing phenylalanine or tryptophan. The D gene is left open where the match is weak. For some rows the clone size is stated as once, few or many, or as a class when expanded; others skip it.

V gene: TRBV5-6; clone size: few; J gene: TRBJ1-6; D gene: TRBD1; CDR3 DNA: TGTGCCAGCAGCTTGGGGGACAGGCCTGGGTCACCCCTCCACTTT; CDR3 protein: CASSLGDRPGSPLHF
V gene: TRBV2; clone size: .; J gene: TRBJ2-7; D gene: .; CDR3 DNA: TGTGCCAGAGGGGGGACGGGGGGCTACGAGCAGTACTTC; CDR3 protein: CARGGTGGYEQYF
V gene: TRBV9; clone size: .; J gene: TRBJ2-1; D gene: .; CDR3 DNA: TGTGCCAGCAGCGGAGGGGACTTCCAGGGTAATGAGCAGTTCTTC; CDR3 protein: CASSGGDFQGNEQFF
V gene: TRBV6-6; clone size: once; J gene: TRBJ2-7; D gene: .; CDR3 DNA: TGTGCCAGCAGTTACCCCCCCCCGGCCAGGGCCTACGAGCAGTACTTC; CDR3 protein: CASSYPPPARAYEQYF
V gene: TRBV4-1; clone size: .; J gene: TRBJ1-2; D gene: TRBD1; CDR3 DNA: TGCGCCAGCAGCCAAGAGGTAGACAGGGTGAGAGGCTACACCTTC; CDR3 protein: CASSQEVDRVRGYTF
V gene: TRBV9; clone size: .; J gene: TRBJ1-2; D gene: TRBD1; CDR3 DNA: TGTGCCAGCAGCGTAGGAGTGGGACAGGGCGATGGCTACACCTTC; CDR3 protein: CASSVGVGQGDGYTF
V gene: TRBV7-8; clone size: .; J gene: TRBJ2-5; D gene: .; CDR3 DNA: TGTGCCAGCAGCTTAGAGCAGGGGTTGGAGACCCAGTACTTC; CDR3 protein: CASSLEQGLETQYF
V gene: TRBV9; clone size: .; J gene: TRBJ1-2; D gene: TRBD1; CDR3 DNA: TGTGCCAGCAGCGGAGGGGGCTTATTGAACTATGGCTACACCTTC; CDR3 protein: CASSGGGLLNYGYTF
V gene: TRBV4-3; clone size: .; J gene: TRBJ2-2; D gene: TRBD2; CDR3 DNA: TGCGCCAGCAGCCAACTACTAGCGGGGACCGGGGAGCTGTTTTTT; CDR3 protein: CASSQLLAGTGELFF
V gene: TRBV12-5; clone size: .; J gene: TRBJ2-2; D gene: TRBD2; CDR3 DNA: TGTGCTAGTGGTTTGGTCCCCGGGGGGGCCCGGACCGGGGAGCTGTTTTTT; CDR3 protein: CASGLVPGGARTGELFF
V gene: TRBV2; clone size: .; J gene: TRBJ1-5; D gene: TRBD1; CDR3 DNA: TGTGCCAGCAGTGGGCTACCGGGACAGGCTAGCAATCAGCCCCAGCATTTT; CDR3 protein: CASSGLPGQASNQPQHF
V gene: TRBV5-4; clone size: .; J gene: TRBJ1-2; D gene: .; CDR3 DNA: TGTGCCAGCAGACTGGGAGGGGGGCCACCCGGCTACACCTTC; CDR3 protein: CASRLGGGPPGYTF
V gene: TRBV6-5; clone size: .; J gene: TRBJ1-2; D gene: .; CDR3 DNA: TGTGCCAGCAGTTACTCGGGGGGGAACTATGGCTACACCTTC; CDR3 protein: CASSYSGGNYGYTF
V gene: TRBV6-1; clone size: few; J gene: TRBJ2-5; D gene: TRBD2; CDR3 DNA: TGTGCCAGCAGCGAAGGGACTAGCCGGACCCAGTACTTC; CDR3 protein: CASSEGTSRTQYF
V gene: TRBV5-4; clone size: .; J gene: TRBJ1-1; D gene: TRBD1; CDR3 DNA: TGTGCCAGCAGGAGAACCCGACAGGGGGCCATGAACACTGAAGCTTTCTTT; CDR3 protein: CASRRTRQGAMNTEAFF
V gene: TRBV6-1; clone size: .; J gene: TRBJ1-2; D gene: TRBD1; CDR3 DNA: TGTGCCAGCAGTGAAAGCAGGGGGCAGATCTATGGCTACACCTTC; CDR3 protein: CASSESRGQIYGYTF
V gene: TRBV7-8; clone size: .; J gene: TRBJ2-3; D gene: TRBD2; CDR3 DNA: TGTGCCAGCAGCTTAGAACTAGCGGGGACGAGCACAGATACGCAGTATTTT; CDR3 protein: CASSLELAGTSTDTQYF
V gene: TRBV24-1; clone size: .; J gene: TRBJ1-5; D gene: TRBD1; CDR3 DNA: TGTGCCACCAGTGACAGGACAGGAGGAAATCAGCCCCAGCATTTT; CDR3 protein: CATSDRTGGNQPQHF
V gene: TRBV27; clone size: .; J gene: TRBJ2-7; D gene: TRBD1; CDR3 DNA: TGTGCCAGCAGTCCCCGAGGGACAGCGTCCTACGAGCAGTACTTC; CDR3 protein: CASSPRGTASYEQYF
V gene: TRBV19; clone size: .; J gene: TRBJ1-1; D gene: .; CDR3 DNA: TGTGCCAGTAGTCCCCGGATGGGCGCGAGGGACACTGAAGCTTTCTTT; CDR3 protein: CASSPRMGARDTEAFF
V gene: TRBV7-9; clone size: .; J gene: TRBJ2-7; D gene: TRBD1; CDR3 DNA: TGTGCCAGCAGCTTAGGGGGACAGGGTGATTGTCAGTACTTC; CDR3 protein: CASSLGGQGDCQYF
V gene: TRBV2; clone size: .; J gene: TRBJ2-3; D gene: .; CDR3 DNA: TGTGCCAGCAGTGAAAGCGGAAGCACAGATACGCAGTATTTT; CDR3 protein: CASSESGSTDTQYF
V gene: TRBV11-2; clone size: .; J gene: TRBJ1-1; D gene: .; CDR3 DNA: TGTGCCAGCAGCTTGAGGAAATTGAACACTGAAGCTTTCTTT; CDR3 protein: CASSLRKLNTEAFF
V gene: TRBV21-1; clone size: once; J gene: TRBJ2-1; D gene: .; CDR3 DNA: TGTGCCAGCAGCAAAGTGCGTAGCGGGGGGCCCTACAATGAGCAGTTCTTC; CDR3 protein: CASSKVRSGGPYNEQFF
V gene: TRBV10-3; clone size: .; J gene: TRBJ1-5; D gene: TRBD1; CDR3 DNA: TGTGCCATCAGTGAGTCCGGGACAGGGGGGGTTCAGCCCCAGCATTTT; CDR3 protein: CAISESGTGGVQPQHF
V gene: TRBV6-5; clone size: .; J gene: TRBJ2-7; D gene: .; CDR3 DNA: TGTGCCAGCACTCAGACGGGGAACTACGAGCAGTACTTC; CDR3 protein: CASTQTGNYEQYF
V gene: TRBV7-2; clone size: once; J gene: TRBJ2-4; D gene: TRBD1; CDR3 DNA: TGTGCCAGCAGCTTAGTTATAGGGGGCAAAGGCGCAGCCAAAAACATTCAGTACTTC; CDR3 protein: CASSLVIGGKGAAKNIQYF
V gene: TRBV2; clone size: .; J gene: TRBJ2-7; D gene: .; CDR3 DNA: TGTGCCAGCAGTGGCGGGACCCCCGGGTGGCCCCAGTACTTC; CDR3 protein: CASSGGTPGWPQYF
V gene: TRBV12-5; clone size: few; J gene: TRBJ2-2; D gene: TRBD1; CDR3 DNA: TGTGCTAGTGGTTTGGCTCGGATCCCGGGACAGGGGGCGCTTACCGGGGAGCTGTTTTTT; CDR3 protein: CASGLARIPGQGALTGELFF
V gene: TRBV24-1; clone size: .; J gene: TRBJ2-7; D gene: .; CDR3 DNA: TGTGCCACCAGTGACCCGGACACCTACTACGAGCAGTACTTC; CDR3 protein: CATSDPDTYYEQYF
V gene: TRBV11-1; clone size: once; J gene: TRBJ2-7; D gene: .; CDR3 DNA: TGTGCCAGCAGCTTAGACAGGTACTCCTACGAGCAGTACTTC; CDR3 protein: CASSLDRYSYEQYF
V gene: TRBV24-1; clone size: .; J gene: TRBJ2-1; D gene: TRBD1; CDR3 DNA: TGTGCCACCAGTGACCGGACAGGTGTCTCCTACAATGAGCAGTTCTTC; CDR3 protein: CATSDRTGVSYNEQFF
V gene: TRBV27; clone size: .; J gene: TRBJ2-7; D gene: .; CDR3 DNA: TGTGCCAGCAGTATAAACCAGGGAAACGAGCAGTACTTC; CDR3 protein: CASSINQGNEQYF
V gene: TRBV19; clone size: once; J gene: TRBJ1-1; D gene: .; CDR3 DNA: TGTGCCAGACCCAGGTTATATGAGACTGAAGCTTTCTTT; CDR3 protein: CARPRLYETEAFF
V gene: TRBV6-5; clone size: .; J gene: TRBJ2-1; D gene: TRBD1; CDR3 DNA: TGTGCCAGTTCACAGGGGTGGGGGCACAAGGATGAGCAGTTCTTC; CDR3 protein: CASSQGWGHKDEQFF
V gene: TRBV28; clone size: .; J gene: TRBJ1-6; D gene: TRBD1; CDR3 DNA: TGTGCCAGCAGCACACGGACAGGGCGATATTCACCCCTCCACTTT; CDR3 protein: CASSTRTGRYSPLHF
V gene: TRBV6-2/TRBV6-3; clone size: once; J gene: TRBJ1-1; D gene: .; CDR3 DNA: TGTGCCAGCAGTTTCGGCAGGCTGAACACTGAAGCTTTCTTT; CDR3 protein: CASSFGRLNTEAFF
V gene: TRBV4-1; clone size: .; J gene: TRBJ2-5; D gene: TRBD2; CDR3 DNA: TGCGCCAGCAGCGAAGCGGGGGGGCATGGGGAGACCCAGTACTTC; CDR3 protein: CASSEAGGHGETQYF
V gene: TRBV28; clone size: once; J gene: TRBJ2-3; D gene: TRBD2; CDR3 DNA: TGTGCCAGCAGTTTAGCTAGCGGGGGGACAGATACGCAGTATTTT; CDR3 protein: CASSLASGGTDTQYF
V gene: TRBV6-2/TRBV6-3; clone size: few; J gene: TRBJ2-5; D gene: .; CDR3 DNA: TGTGCCAGCAGTCGTCCAGCTAGTCAGGAGACCCAGTACTTC; CDR3 protein: CASSRPASQETQYF
V gene: TRBV9; clone size: .; J gene: TRBJ2-7; D gene: TRBD1; CDR3 DNA: TGTGCCAGCAGCGTAGAGGCAGGGGGTTACGAGCAGTACTTC; CDR3 protein: CASSVEAGGYEQYF
V gene: TRBV11-2; clone size: .; J gene: TRBJ2-6; D gene: .; CDR3 DNA: TGTGCCAGCAGACCGGGTCTTGGAACTGGGGCCAACGTCCTGACTTTC; CDR3 protein: CASRPGLGTGANVLTF
V gene: TRBV5-6; clone size: .; J gene: TRBJ2-3; D gene: .; CDR3 DNA: TGTGCCAGCTTTCGGGGTGGTGCAGATACGCAGTATTTT; CDR3 protein: CASFRGGADTQYF
V gene: TRBV7-9; clone size: once; J gene: TRBJ2-1; D gene: TRBD2; CDR3 DNA: TGTGCCAGCAGGGGGACGGGGGGACGCGCCTACAATGAGCAGTTCTTC; CDR3 protein: CASRGTGGRAYNEQFF
V gene: TRBV5-1; clone size: .; J gene: TRBJ2-7; D gene: TRBD1; CDR3 DNA: TGCGCCAGCAGCTTTACAGGGGGCGAAATCTCCTACGAGCAGTACTTC; CDR3 protein: CASSFTGGEISYEQYF
V gene: TRBV29-1; clone size: .; J gene: TRBJ2-3; D gene: .; CDR3 DNA: TGCAGTGTCCCCGCAGATACGCAGTATTTT; CDR3 protein: CSVPADTQYF
V gene: TRBV3-1/TRBV3-2; clone size: once; J gene: TRBJ1-1; D gene: .; CDR3 DNA: TGTGCCAGCAGCCAAGATCCCCAGGTAGAAGATGCTTTCTTT; CDR3 protein: CASSQDPQVEDAFF
V gene: TRBV5-6; clone size: .; J gene: TRBJ2-7; D gene: TRBD2; CDR3 DNA: TGTGCCAGCAGCGGGGGACTAGCGGGTTCTTCCTACGAGCAGTACTTC; CDR3 protein: CASSGGLAGSSYEQYF
V gene: TRBV6-5; clone size: once; J gene: TRBJ1-4; D gene: .; CDR3 DNA: TGTGCCAGCAGTTGGGACACCTCTAATGAAAAACTGTTTTTT; CDR3 protein: CASSWDTSNEKLFF
V gene: TRBV14; clone size: .; J gene: TRBJ1-1; D gene: TRBD1; CDR3 DNA: TGTGCCAGCAGCCAATTGGACAGGGGGCTGACTGAAGCTTTCTTT; CDR3 protein: CASSQLDRGLTEAFF
V gene: TRBV2; clone size: .; J gene: TRBJ2-5; D gene: .; CDR3 DNA: TGTGCCAGCAGTGACGAACAGGGACTAACTTATCGAGAGACCCAGTACTTC; CDR3 protein: CASSDEQGLTYRETQYF
V gene: TRBV7-2; clone size: .; J gene: TRBJ1-4; D gene: TRBD1; CDR3 DNA: TGTGCCAGCAGCTTACCGGGACAGGGGGACGAAAAACTGTTTTTT; CDR3 protein: CASSLPGQGDEKLFF